A single T cell receptor beta chain is shown here with its context. Trimming pared 3 bases from V and 5 bases from J, leaving 7 bases between. The CDR3 runs to 12 residues. This entry comes from a study of identical twins. From the 5' RACE reads, TCRdb called clonotypes with MiXCR, one entry per CDR3 protein. The sample yields 200,000 or so distinct CDR3 sequences, 15% to 20% seen once. This same sample was also taken into another study, of T cells expressing NK-cell markers.

The J gene is TRBJ2-5, the V gene TRBV12-3 or TRBV12-4; D perhaps matches TRBD2 (5 bases). The sequence was collected from a woman in her late teens or twenties in good health. The sequenced sample was CD8+ T cells sorted from blood. In DNA, the CDR3 is TGTGCCAGCAGTTTCCGCGGGGAGACCCAGTACTTC. This encodes CASSFRGETQYF.